The 3 T cell receptor beta chains listed next were all sequenced from one sample in a study of cytomegalovirus exposure and HLA in healthy donors. Some clones are missing from TCRdb's copy, which holds only in-frame ones; the method was immunoSEQ multiplex PCR. There are roughly 140,000 clones in the sample; roughly 89% occur only once, and around 3.2% lies in the top ten. Sequencing was done on a sample of PBMCs. The receptors here all came from a woman between 18 and 29 years old in good health and CMV-seropositive.

The V call is TRBV6-5, the J call TRBJ2-3, with 7 bases that match TRBD2. V gave up 6 bases and J gave up 0 bases; unmatched junction bases: 3. The length of the CDR3 is 14 residues. In germline, CDR1 is MNHEY, CDR2 SVGAGI. The CDR3 sequence: CASSRSGSTDTQYF. DNA of the CDR3: TGTGCCAGCAGCCGTAGCGGGAGCACAGATACGCAGTATTTT.

The rearrangement joins TRBV30 to TRBJ2-5; TRBD2 matches at 8 bases. This CDR3 is 17 amino acids long. In germline, CDR1 is GTSNPN, CDR2 SVGIG (reference sequence). Germline trimming cut 4 bases from V and 1 base from J; bases unmatched to any gene: 14. CDR3: CAWTRGLVAGPQETQYF. The CDR3 coding sequence is TGTGCCTGGACCCGGGGCCTTGTAGCGGGACCCCAAGAGACCCAGTACTTC.

J is TRBJ2-3 and V is TRBV28; D may be TRBD2 (6 bases). Between the trimmed V and J ends, which lost 3 bases and 6 bases, there was a span of 16 bases. CDR1 MDHEN and CDR2 SYDVKM come from the germline V gene. The CDR3 runs 15 residues. The CDR3 sequence: CASSFLSGGKDTQYF. CDR3 DNA sequence: TGTGCCAGCAGTTTCCTTAGCGGAGGGAAGGATACGCAGTATTTT.